These T cell receptor beta chains were read from a single sample in a study of T cell responses to AZD1222 COVID-19 vaccine. Only in-frame clones appear in the TCRdb table, and some are missing; sequencing was by immunoSEQ multiplex PCR. The profile covers roughly 250,000 clones, with 85% to 95% appearing a single time and 0.55% taken by the ten largest. The sequences come from peripheral blood, collected on day 0 of AZD1222 vaccination. These TCRs come from an adult in good health. Each CDR3 is given with its conserved first and last residue. A D gene is named only where the DNA matches it firmly. Some rows mark clone size as missing; the rest say once, few, many or name a class of expanded clone.

.	TRBV2	TRBJ1-4	.	TGTGCCAGCAGCGGGACATGGAATGAAAAACTGTTTTTT	CASSGTWNEKLFF
.	TRBV5-5	TRBJ1-5	.	TGTGCCAGCAGCTTGGCCAGGAATCAGCCCCAGCATTTT	CASSLARNQPQHF
.	TRBV2	TRBJ1-5	TRBD1	TGTGCCAGCAGTGAATGGCAGGGGGCGAATCAGCCCCAGCATTTT	CASSEWQGANQPQHF
.	TRBV7-9	TRBJ1-1	.	TGTGCCAGCAGCCGAGGGTCACCGAACACTGAAGCTTTCTTT	CASSRGSPNTEAFF
.	TRBV28	TRBJ2-7	.	TGTGCCAGCAGGCTGACAGCTTACGAGCAGTACTTC	CASRLTAYEQYF
.	TRBV18	TRBJ1-6	.	TGTGCCAGCTCACCAGCGCCGGGGGTCACGAATTCACCCCTCCACTTT	CASSPAPGVTNSPLHF
.	TRBV2	TRBJ2-7	.	TGTGCCAGCAGAAATGGGGGGCAGTACTTC	CASRNGGQYF
once	TRBV2	TRBJ2-1	.	TGTGCCAGCAGTGCTCAACATTTCGGGGAGAATGAGCAGTTCTTC	CASSAQHFGENEQFF
.	TRBV6-4	TRBJ2-1	TRBD2	TGTGCCAGCAGTGACTCGATCCGTGTTAGCGGGAGGGATGAGCAGTTCTTC	CASSDSIRVSGRDEQFF
.	TRBV4-3	TRBJ1-2	.	TGCGCCAGCAGCCAAGACCTGGCAGGGAATGGCTACACCTTC	CASSQDLAGNGYTF